A selection of T cell receptor beta chains follows, all from one sample in a study of T cell changes during pregnancy in multiple sclerosis. The table came from immunoSEQ multiplex PCR; TCRdb's copy has only in-frame clones and leaves some out. Of about 76,000 clones listed, 93% are singletons. The material was peripheral blood, obtained in the second trimester of pregnancy. Receptors were obtained from a female donor with multiple sclerosis, enrolled in a pregnancy study. CDR3s include the opening cysteine and the closing phenylalanine or tryptophan. D genes are given only for firm matches. Expanded clones are given a class, and other clones once, few, many or no size at all.

TRBD2	TRBV13	14	TRBJ2-2	NA	TGTGCCAGCAGCACCCGGGAGGGGAGCGGGGAGCTGTTTTTT	CASSTREGSGELFF
TRBD1	TRBV5-1	16	TRBJ1-1	once	TGCGCCAGCAGCCTCGGACAGGGCCTCATGAACACTGAAGCTTTCTTT	CASSLGQGLMNTEAFF
NA	TRBV19	17	TRBJ1-3	NA	TGTGCCAGTAGTGCTCTACAGGTAGCGGGCTCTGGAAACACCATATATTTT	CASSALQVAGSGNTIYF
TRBD1	TRBV6-1	14	TRBJ2-7	NA	TGTGCCAGCAGCCGGGACAGGGGGCTCGACGAGCAGTACTTC	CASSRDRGLDEQYF
NA	TRBV6-1	15	TRBJ1-2	NA	TGTGCCAGCAGTGAAGCGCTGGAAGGGGTCTATGGCTACACCTTC	CASSEALEGVYGYTF
TRBD1	TRBV2	13	TRBJ1-1	few	TGTGCCAGCTCGGGACAGTCCCTCACTGAAGCTTTCTTT	CASSGQSLTEAFF
TRBD1	TRBV5-8	13	TRBJ2-7	NA	TGTGCCAGCAGAAGACAGGGCCCCTACGAGCAGTACTTC	CASRRQGPYEQYF
TRBD1	TRBV7-8	14	TRBJ2-7	NA	TGTGCCAGCAGCTTAGCGACAGGGGCCTCCGAGCAGTACTTC	CASSLATGASEQYF
NA	TRBV30	16	TRBJ1-6	NA	TGTGCCTGGAGGGGGTTGGGGGCGGAAGATAATTCACCCCTCCACTTT	CAWRGLGAEDNSPLHF
NA	TRBV10-3	14	TRBJ2-3	NA	TGTGCCATCAGTGACCGAGACTTCACAGATACGCAGTATTTT	CAISDRDFTDTQYF
NA	TRBV5-6	15	TRBJ2-7	once	TGTGCCAGCAGCTTGGAATTTCGCGACACCACCGAGCAGTACTTC	CASSLEFRDTTEQYF
NA	TRBV29-1	16	TRBJ1-5	once	TGCAGCGTTGTGTTGGGGGGGGGTGGGGGCAATCAGCCCCAGCATTTT	CSVVLGGGGGNQPQHF
TRBD2	TRBV9	18	TRBJ2-3	NA	TGTGCCAGCAGCCCACATGGACTAGCGGATACTAGCACAGATACGCAGTATTTT	CASSPHGLADTSTDTQYF
NA	TRBV6-1	16	TRBJ1-1	NA	TGTGCCAGCAGTGAATTCGGGGGGCCAGGGGACACTGAAGCTTTCTTT	CASSEFGGPGDTEAFF
NA	TRBV7-9	13	TRBJ1-2	NA	TGTGCCAGCAGCTTACAGGAACAGAATGGCTACACCTTC	CASSLQEQNGYTF
TRBD1	TRBV28	17	TRBJ2-6	NA	TGTGCCAGCAGTTTTTTAGAGGGGGCACAAGGGGCCAACGTCCTGACTTTC	CASSFLEGAQGANVLTF
TRBD1	TRBV29-1	15	TRBJ1-6	NA	TGCAGCGTTGATGACGGGACAGGGGCTAATTCACCCCTCCACTTT	CSVDDGTGANSPLHF
TRBD1	TRBV15	17	TRBJ1-2	NA	TGTGCCACCCACACGATCTATACCGGGACAGGGGGGTATGGCTACACCTTC	CATHTIYTGTGGYGYTF
NA	TRBV5-1	14	TRBJ1-1	NA	TGCGCCAGCAGCGCCGGGACATCCCACACTGAAGCTTTCTTT	CASSAGTSHTEAFF
NA	TRBV9	18	TRBJ2-2	NA	TGTGCCAGCAGCGTTAACCCCTTGCGGGACCTAAACACCGGGGAGCTGTTTTTT	CASSVNPLRDLNTGELFF
NA	TRBV19	13	TRBJ1-5	NA	TGTGCCAGTAGTATAGATTTGAGGCAGCCCCAGCATTTT	CASSIDLRQPQHF
TRBD2	TRBV5-5	14	TRBJ2-1	NA	TGTGCCAGCAGCCCCACTAGCGGGAGCAATGAGCAGTTCTTC	CASSPTSGSNEQFF
TRBD2	TRBV4-1	16	TRBJ2-7	NA	TGCGCCAGCAGCCAAGAATTGACTAGCGGGGCGTACGAGCAGTACTTC	CASSQELTSGAYEQYF
NA	TRBV7-9	14	TRBJ2-7	once	TGTGCCAGCAGCCGAGCTGCCACTAGCTACGAGCAGTACTTC	CASSRAATSYEQYF
NA	TRBV12-5	14	TRBJ2-1	NA	TGTGCTAGTGGTTTAAACGGGGGACACAATGAGCAGTTCTTC	CASGLNGGHNEQFF
TRBD1	TRBV7-2	15	TRBJ2-2	once	TGTGCCAGCAGCTGGGGACAGGGTAGTTCCGGGGAGCTGTTTTTT	CASSWGQGSSGELFF
NA	TRBV6-6	16	TRBJ2-7	once	TGTGCCAGCAGTTACTCGGGGTCAGGGGGAGGCTACGAGCAGTACTTC	CASSYSGSGGGYEQYF
NA	TRBV7-9	13	TRBJ1-1	NA	TGTGCCAGCAGCCACAGGGAGGGCACTGAAGCTTTCTTT	CASSHREGTEAFF
NA	TRBV6-5	14	TRBJ2-2	NA	TGTGCCAGCCGCTCGGGGACTGGCGTGCCGGAGCTGTTTTTT	CASRSGTGVPELFF
TRBD1	TRBV5-6	16	TRBJ2-3	NA	TGTGCCAGCAGCTTACCGAGACAGGGGGCTGTAGATACGCAGTATTTT	CASSLPRQGAVDTQYF
NA	TRBV7-2	15	TRBJ2-3	NA	TGTGCCAGCAGAAGTGCGGACTTTAGCACAGATACGCAGTATTTT	CASRSADFSTDTQYF
NA	TRBV29-1	13	TRBJ2-1	NA	TGCAGCGTTGATGCCCGGTCCTACAATGAGCAGTTCTTC	CSVDARSYNEQFF
NA	TRBV6-5	15	TRBJ2-2	NA	TGTGCCAGCAGTTACTTCCAGGGTGGGACCGGGGAGCTGTTTTTT	CASSYFQGGTGELFF
TRBD2	TRBV13	16	TRBJ2-5	NA	TGTGCCAGCACCCGAGGGGCCGGGGGGGACCAAGAGACCCAGTACTTC	CASTRGAGGDQETQYF
NA	TRBV5-4	16	TRBJ2-6	NA	TGTGCCAGCTGCCGGGAGAAAGGCTCTGGGGCCAACGTCCTGACTTTC	CASCREKGSGANVLTF
TRBD1	TRBV23-1	14	TRBJ2-7	once	TGCGCCAGCAGCCGGGGACAGGGGACCGACGAGCAGTACTTC	CASSRGQGTDEQYF
TRBD1	TRBV19	15	TRBJ1-5	NA	TGTGCCAGTAGTAGGACAGGGGGCTTCGCTCAGCCCCAGCATTTT	CASSRTGGFAQPQHF
NA	TRBV9	15	TRBJ1-2	few	TGTGCCAGCAGCGTCGGGAAACGGGGGAACTATGGCTACACCTTC	CASSVGKRGNYGYTF
NA	TRBV14	18	TRBJ2-3	NA	TGTGCCAGCAGCCAAGTGGGTACCACGCCTAGGAGCACAGATACGCAGTATTTT	CASSQVGTTPRSTDTQYF
TRBD1	TRBV4-1	17	TRBJ2-1	NA	TGCGCCAGCAGCCCACCAGGAGGGACAGGGGAGGTTAATGAGCAGTTCTTC	CASSPPGGTGEVNEQFF
TRBD1	TRBV13	15	TRBJ1-1	NA	TGTGCCAGCAGCTTACAGGGGGCGTTAGGCACTGAAGCTTTCTTT	CASSLQGALGTEAFF